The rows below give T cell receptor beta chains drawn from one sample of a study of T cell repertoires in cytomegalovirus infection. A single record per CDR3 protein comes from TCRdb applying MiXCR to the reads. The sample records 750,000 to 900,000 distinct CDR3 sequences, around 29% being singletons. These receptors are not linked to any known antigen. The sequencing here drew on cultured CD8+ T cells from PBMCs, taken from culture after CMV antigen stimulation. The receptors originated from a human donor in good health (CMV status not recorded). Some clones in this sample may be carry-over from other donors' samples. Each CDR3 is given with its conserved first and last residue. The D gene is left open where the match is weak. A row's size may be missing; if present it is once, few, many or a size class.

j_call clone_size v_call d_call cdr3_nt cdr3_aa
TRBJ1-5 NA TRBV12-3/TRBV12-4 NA TGTGCCAGCCAACCTTACAGGGCTAGCAATCAGCCCCAGCATTTT CASQPYRASNQPQHF
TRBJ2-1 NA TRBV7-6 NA TGTGCCAGCAGCCCAGTGGACTACAATGAGCAGTTCTTC CASSPVDYNEQFF
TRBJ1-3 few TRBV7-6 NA TGTGCCAGCAGCCTAAGGGGGATCGGATTCTCTGGAAACACCATATATTTT CASSLRGIGFSGNTIYF
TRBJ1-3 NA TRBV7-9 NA TGTGCCAGCAGCTTAGTAGGGAGGGGATCTGAAACTGGAAACACCATATATTTT CASSLVGRGSETGNTIYF
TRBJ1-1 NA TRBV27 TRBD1 TGTGCCAGCAGTTGGCAGACAGGGCTGAACACTGAAGCTTTCTTT CASSWQTGLNTEAFF
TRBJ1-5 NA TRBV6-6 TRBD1 TGTGCCAGCAGTCACAGGGGCTCGCTCCCATATAGCAATCAGCCCCAGCATTTT CASSHRGSLPYSNQPQHF
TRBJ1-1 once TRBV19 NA TGTGCCAGTAGTATAAGTTGGGGGAACCCTGAAGCTTTCTTT CASSISWGNPEAFF
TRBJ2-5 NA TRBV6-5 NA TGTGCCAGCAGTTACTCCGGGACCCAAGAGACCCAGTACTTC CASSYSGTQETQYF
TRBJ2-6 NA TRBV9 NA TGTGCCAGCAGCGTAGATGGGGTCTCTGGGGCCAACGTCCTGACTTTC CASSVDGVSGANVLTF
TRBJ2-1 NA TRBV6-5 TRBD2 TGTGCCAGCAGTTACGAAGACCCTAGCGGGGGGTACCTTGGCTATGAGCAGTTCTTC CASSYEDPSGGYLGYEQFF
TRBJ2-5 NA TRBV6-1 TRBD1 TGTGCCAGCACCCGAAAACAGGGGGCAGAGACCCAGTACTTC CASTRKQGAETQYF
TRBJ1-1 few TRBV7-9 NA TGTGCCAGCAGCTCCCCAGGGCGGCACACTGAAGCTTTCTTT CASSSPGRHTEAFF
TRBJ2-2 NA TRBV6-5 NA TGTGCCAGCGGCCGCGCGGGGAACACCGGGGAGCTGTTTTTT CASGRAGNTGELFF
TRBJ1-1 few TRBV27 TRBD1 TGTGCCAGCAAGAGGACAGGGTTTCCTGAAGCTTTCTTT CASKRTGFPEAFF
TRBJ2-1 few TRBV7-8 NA TGTGCCAGCAGCCTACGGGGGATCGAAAATAATGAGCAGTTCTTC CASSLRGIENNEQFF
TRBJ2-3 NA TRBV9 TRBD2 TGTGCCAGCAGCCCCAACAATGGCGGGGGGGCCTCGAATACGCAGTATTTT CASSPNNGGGASNTQYF
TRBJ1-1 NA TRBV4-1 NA TGCGCCAGCAGCCACCGGGTTGGCACTGAAGCTTTCTTT CASSHRVGTEAFF
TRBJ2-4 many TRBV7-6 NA TGTGCCAGCAGCTTAGGCTGGGGAGTAGCCAAAAACATTCAGTACTTC CASSLGWGVAKNIQYF
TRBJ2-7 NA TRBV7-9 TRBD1 TGTGCCAGCAGCTCAGGACAGGGGGGACCCTACGAGCAGTACTTC CASSSGQGGPYEQYF
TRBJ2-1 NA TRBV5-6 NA TGTGCCAGCAGCTTGGGCAGGTTGGCGGATGAGCAGTTCTTC CASSLGRLADEQFF
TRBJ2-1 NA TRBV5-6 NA TGTGCCAGCAGCTTGGACGGGATCTCCTACAATGAGCAGTTCTTC CASSLDGISYNEQFF
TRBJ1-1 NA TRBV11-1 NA TGTGCCAGCAGCTTAGGGGGGCCGGGCGTAACTTTCTTT CASSLGGPGVTFF
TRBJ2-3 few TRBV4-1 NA TGCGCCAGCAGCCAAGAAAATTTTCGAGATACGCAGTATTTT CASSQENFRDTQYF
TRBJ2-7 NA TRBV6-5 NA TGTGCCAGCAGTTACAGCCCATGGGGCGAGCAGTACTTC CASSYSPWGEQYF
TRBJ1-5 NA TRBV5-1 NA TGCGCCAGCAGCTTGAGAGGGGAGAACAATCAGCCCCAGCATTTT CASSLRGENNQPQHF
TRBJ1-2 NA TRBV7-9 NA TGTGCCAGCAGCCCGACAGCTTCGGGAACCTTC CASSPTASGTF
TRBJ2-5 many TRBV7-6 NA TGTGCCAGCAGCTTAGTTTGGACAGACGAAGAGACCCAGTACTTC CASSLVWTDEETQYF
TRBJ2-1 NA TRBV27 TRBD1 TGTGCCAGCAGTCCACAAGACAGGGGAGATAAAGTTGAGCAGTTCTTC CASSPQDRGDKVEQFF
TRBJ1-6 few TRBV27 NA TGTGCCAGCAGTGTCGGGGGACGCTCACCCCTCCACTTT CASSVGGRSPLHF
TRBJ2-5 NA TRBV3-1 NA TGTGCCAGCAGCCAACCAAACAGGCGACACCAAGAGACCCAGTACTTC CASSQPNRRHQETQYF
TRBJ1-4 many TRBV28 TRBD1 TGTGCCAGCAGTTCGGGTAGCAGGGGGCTTGGTGAAAAACTGTTTTTT CASSSGSRGLGEKLFF
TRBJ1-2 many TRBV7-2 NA TGTGCCAGCAGCTGGGGATACGGACAAGAGGGCTACACCTTC CASSWGYGQEGYTF
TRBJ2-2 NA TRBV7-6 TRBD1 TGTGCCAGCAGCTTACCCTCCCGGACAGGGAACACCGGGGAGCTGTTTTTT CASSLPSRTGNTGELFF
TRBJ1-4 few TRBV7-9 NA TGTGCCAGCAGCCACGGCGGATCGGGCGAAAAACTGTTTTTT CASSHGGSGEKLFF
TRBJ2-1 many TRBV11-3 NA TGTGCCAGCAGCCCTCCCGGGGGCGTCGGTTTGTTCTTC CASSPPGGVGLFF
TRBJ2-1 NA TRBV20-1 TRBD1 TGCAGTGTTATCCGTGGGGACAGGGGCTACAATGAGCAGTTCTTC CSVIRGDRGYNEQFF
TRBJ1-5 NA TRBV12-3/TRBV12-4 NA TGTGCCACAAGACGCCTTACTCAGCCCCAGCATTTT CATRRLTQPQHF
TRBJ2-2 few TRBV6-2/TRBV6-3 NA TGTGCCAGCAGTTACTCGAGGCAGGGAACTGGGGCGAACACCGGGGAGCTGTTTTTT CASSYSRQGTGANTGELFF
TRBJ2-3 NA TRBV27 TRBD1 TGTGCCAGCAATTGGGGGACAGGAACGACAGATACGCAGTATTTT CASNWGTGTTDTQYF
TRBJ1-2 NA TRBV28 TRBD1 TGTGCCCGCAGGCGGACAGGGAACTATGGCTACACCTTC CARRRTGNYGYTF
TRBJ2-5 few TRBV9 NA TGTGCCAGCAGCGTAGAGGCAGCCCAACAAGAGACCCAGTACTTC CASSVEAAQQETQYF
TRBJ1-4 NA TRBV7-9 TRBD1 TGTGCCAGCAGCCCGACCCGGGACAGCTCGAATGAAAAACTGTTTTTT CASSPTRDSSNEKLFF
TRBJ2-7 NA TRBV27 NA TGTGCCAGCAGTCCAGGGAGGACCTCCTACGAGCAGTACTTC CASSPGRTSYEQYF
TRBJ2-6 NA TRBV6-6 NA TGTGCCAGCAGTTACGGGAGCGGGTTCTCTGGGGCCAACGTCCTGACTTTC CASSYGSGFSGANVLTF
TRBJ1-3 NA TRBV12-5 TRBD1 TGTGCTAGTGGACTGGACAGGGTAGAGAACACCATATATTTT CASGLDRVENTIYF
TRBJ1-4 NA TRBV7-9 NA TGTGCCAGCAGCTGGATGGGTGAAAAACTGTTTTTT CASSWMGEKLFF
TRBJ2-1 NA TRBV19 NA TGTGCCAGTAGGGTGGACACCTACAATGAGCAGTTCTTC CASRVDTYNEQFF
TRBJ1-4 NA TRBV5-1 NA TGCGCCAGCAGCCGACTAGGGGGTGGCAACGTGGAAAAACTGTTTTTT CASSRLGGGNVEKLFF
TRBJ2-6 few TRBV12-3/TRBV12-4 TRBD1 TGTGCCAGTCAGGGGGCCCTCTCTGGGGCCAACGTCCTGACTTTC CASQGALSGANVLTF
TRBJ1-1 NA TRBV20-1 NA TGCAGTGCTAGCCCACTCCCGGACGGGACGGCGAACACTGAAGCTTTCTTT CSASPLPDGTANTEAFF
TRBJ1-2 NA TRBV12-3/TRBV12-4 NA TGTGCCAGCATGGGAGCCCGATCCTATGGCTACACCTTC CASMGARSYGYTF
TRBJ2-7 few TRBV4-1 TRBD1 TGCGCCAGCAGCCAAGGTCAGGGGGCCGGCTACGAGCAGTACTTC CASSQGQGAGYEQYF
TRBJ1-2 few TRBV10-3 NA TGTGCCATCCCTGATGGGGGGTATGGCTACACCTTC CAIPDGGYGYTF